This TCR beta chain was sequenced in a study of cytomegalovirus exposure and HLA in healthy donors. Deletions cut 2 bases from V and 0 bases from J, with 8 bases between. The germline gives CDR1 MNHEY, CDR2 SVGAGI. CDR3 length equals 15 residues. Healthy bone marrow donors made up the donors. PCR primers comprised 60 Vbeta and 13 Jbeta primers. Sequenced by immunoSEQ multiplex PCR; TCRdb stores in-frame clones only, minus some. The sample has about 90,000 clones, 80% to 90% seen once. The clonotype was recovered from a man aged 18 to 29 in good health and CMV-seronegative. The material sequenced was PBMCs. This chain links TRBV6-5 with TRBJ1-3, with D unclear. CDR3 nucleotides: TGTGCCAGCAGTTACGATCGGTACTCTGGAAACACCATATATTTT. Translated: CASSYDRYSGNTIYF.